Listed below are T cell receptor beta chains from one sample, sequenced in a study of shared clonotypes between healthy human individuals. The repertoire was sequenced with immunoSEQ multiplex PCR; TCRdb's copy has only in-frame clones and lacks some. The sample consists of more than 500,000 clones, approximately 95% of them appearing once. Material for sequencing was naive CD8+ T cells sorted from blood. The receptors come from a woman aged 25 to 45 in good health. The CDR3 runs from the conserved cysteine through the conserved F or W. D genes are given only for firm matches. Expanded clones get a size class; other rows say once, few or many, or leave the size out.

j_call d_call clone_size v_call cdr3_aa cdr3_nt
TRBJ2-1 . . TRBV27 CASRVGRPHSEQFF TGTGCCAGCAGAGTAGGTAGACCCCACAGTGAGCAGTTCTTC
TRBJ1-1 . . TRBV27 CASQTGNTEAFF TGTGCCAGTCAGACAGGGAACACTGAAGCTTTCTTT
TRBJ1-2 TRBD1 . TRBV7-8 CASSLDLEGAPGTLGYTF TGTGCCAGCAGCTTGGATTTAGAGGGGGCGCCGGGAACGCTCGGCTACACCTTC
TRBJ2-1 . . TRBV15 CATSVSSYNEQFF TGTGCCACCAGTGTCAGCTCCTACAATGAGCAGTTCTTC
TRBJ2-1 TRBD1 . TRBV11-2 CASSLGQGYNEQFF TGTGCCAGCAGCTTGGGACAGGGCTACAATGAGCAGTTCTTC
TRBJ2-7 . . TRBV19 CASSFDLRYEQYF TGTGCCAGTAGTTTCGACTTGCGTTACGAGCAGTACTTC
TRBJ2-1 TRBD1 . TRBV27 CASSGTGNEQFF TGTGCCAGCAGCGGGACAGGCAATGAGCAGTTCTTC
TRBJ2-3 TRBD2 . TRBV2 CASNRLAGGPRGEHSTDTQYF TGTGCCAGCAATCGGCTAGCGGGAGGGCCAAGGGGTGAACACAGCACAGATACGCAGTATTTT
TRBJ2-7 . . TRBV28 CASRPSASSTYEQYF TGTGCCAGCAGGCCCTCTGCGTCATCAACCTACGAGCAGTACTTC
TRBJ2-1 TRBD2 . TRBV5-6 CASSLMIAGAYEQFF TGTGCCAGCAGCTTGATGATAGCGGGAGCCTATGAGCAGTTCTTC
TRBJ1-1 . . TRBV13 CASSATVPPEAFF TGTGCCAGCAGCGCGACAGTACCCCCTGAAGCTTTCTTT
TRBJ2-7 TRBD1 . TRBV27 CASSLSPGTGSYEQYF TGTGCCAGCAGTTTAAGTCCCGGGACAGGTTCCTACGAGCAGTACTTC
TRBJ2-2 TRBD2 . TRBV5-6 CASSPSTSGRQELFF TGTGCCAGCAGCCCGTCGACTAGCGGGAGACAGGAGCTGTTTTTT
TRBJ2-5 . . TRBV5-4 CASSTGFGEQYF TGTGCCAGCAGCACAGGGTTTGGAGAGCAGTACTTC
TRBJ2-5 . . TRBV7-9 CASMPSYGPQETQYF TGTGCCAGCATGCCGTCGTACGGACCGCAAGAGACCCAGTACTTC
TRBJ2-7 TRBD1 . TRBV9 CASSEGQGLLEQYF TGTGCCAGCAGCGAGGGACAGGGGTTACTCGAGCAGTACTTC
TRBJ1-5 . few TRBV27 CASSLFVSGQPQHF TGTGCCAGCAGTTTATTTGTTAGCGGCCAGCCCCAGCATTTT
TRBJ1-5 . . TRBV19 CASSIDLYQPQHF TGTGCCAGTAGTATAGATCTATATCAGCCCCAGCATTTT
TRBJ2-4 TRBD1 . TRBV7-9 CASSLTGWLENIQYF TGTGCCAGCAGCTTGACAGGGTGGCTGGAAAACATTCAGTACTTC
TRBJ1-3 . . TRBV30 CAWSAGDISSGNTIYF TGTGCCTGGAGTGCCGGGGACATTAGCTCTGGAAACACCATATATTTT
TRBJ1-5 . . TRBV28 CASSLSQPQHF TGTGCCAGCAGTTTATCTCAGCCCCAGCATTTT
TRBJ2-1 . once TRBV13 CASSLDGGAPSYNEQFF TGTGCCAGCAGCTTAGACGGGGGAGCACCCTCCTACAATGAGCAGTTCTTC
TRBJ2-1 TRBD2 . TRBV9 CASSVEPGLVSLEQFF TGTGCCAGCAGCGTTGAGCCGGGACTAGTTTCTCTTGAGCAGTTCTTC
TRBJ1-1 . . TRBV28 CASEDGGNTEAFF TGTGCCAGCGAGGATGGGGGGAACACTGAAGCTTTCTTT
TRBJ2-1 TRBD2 . TRBV7-6 CASSIGTSGDNEQFF TGTGCCAGCAGCATCGGGACTAGCGGCGACAATGAGCAGTTCTTC
TRBJ2-7 . . TRBV4-1 CASSQDRGSSYEQYF TGCGCCAGCAGCCAAGATCGAGGGAGCTCCTACGAGCAGTACTTC
TRBJ2-2 . once TRBV5-4 CASSSDTGELFF TGTGCCAGCAGCTCTGACACCGGGGAGCTGTTTTTT
TRBJ2-7 . . TRBV28 CASSFLGGYEQYF TGTGCCAGCAGTTTCCTCGGGGGTTACGAGCAGTACTTC
TRBJ2-7 . once TRBV27 CASRPGTGYEQYF TGTGCCAGCAGACCTGGCACTGGGTACGAGCAGTACTTC
TRBJ1-4 . . TRBV6-5 CASSYGTTTNEKLFF TGTGCCAGCAGTTACGGGACTACAACTAATGAAAAACTGTTTTTT
TRBJ1-1 TRBD1 . TRBV30 CAWSETGGGTEAFF TGTGCCTGGAGCGAGACAGGGGGCGGCACTGAAGCTTTCTTT
TRBJ2-3 . . TRBV6-1 CASRADPHSTDTQYF TGTGCCAGTAGGGCGGACCCTCATAGCACAGATACGCAGTATTTT
TRBJ2-7 . . TRBV14 CASSSPSSYEQYF TGTGCCAGCAGCTCGCCAAGCTCCTACGAGCAGTACTTC
TRBJ2-7 . . TRBV10-3 CAISARGYEQYF TGTGCCATCAGTGCCAGGGGTTACGAGCAGTACTTC
TRBJ2-1 TRBD2 . TRBV19 CASSIMAGGGNEQFF TGTGCCAGTAGTATTATGGCGGGAGGGGGGAATGAGCAGTTCTTC
TRBJ2-3 . . TRBV27 CASSPPPGGPGTDTQYF TGTGCCAGCAGTCCCCCCCCTGGAGGGCCCGGCACAGATACGCAGTATTTT
TRBJ2-7 TRBD2 . TRBV6-1 CASSTLAGAYEQYF TGTGCCAGCAGTACTCTAGCGGGAGCCTACGAGCAGTACTTC
TRBJ2-3 TRBD2 . TRBV15 CATSRDLGTSGRADTQYF TGTGCCACCAGCAGAGATCTTGGTACTAGCGGGAGGGCAGATACGCAGTATTTT
TRBJ1-3 . once TRBV7-9 CASSRLNKPVSGNTIYF TGTGCCAGCAGTCGACTTAATAAACCGGTCTCTGGAAACACCATATATTTT
TRBJ2-7 . . TRBV13 CASSLGSPYEQYF TGTGCCAGCAGCTTAGGTTCTCCGTACGAGCAGTACTTC
TRBJ1-2 TRBD1 . TRBV7-9 CASRPTTGGVYGYTF TGTGCCAGCAGGCCTACCACAGGGGGAGTCTATGGCTACACCTTC
TRBJ1-1 . . TRBV4-2 CASSQVLAENTEAFF TGTGCCAGCAGCCAAGTGCTGGCGGAGAACACTGAAGCTTTCTTT
TRBJ2-1 . . TRBV4-1 CASSQGSGTRSNEQFF TGCGCCAGCAGCCAAGGCTCGGGGACACGATCAAATGAGCAGTTCTTC
TRBJ2-7 TRBD1 . TRBV6-6 CASRGTGGWNEQYF TGTGCCAGCAGGGGGACAGGGGGCTGGAACGAGCAGTACTTC
TRBJ2-3 . . TRBV5-1 CASNRERPDTQYF TGCGCCAGCAATAGAGAGCGGCCAGATACGCAGTATTTT